This T cell receptor beta chain was captured by sequencing in a study of OX40 agonist ivuxolimab in advanced cancers. With respect to the entire study: Ivuxolimab was an agonistic, fully human IgG2 monoclonal antibody directed against OX40 (CD134), a costimulatory receptor. Intravenous ivuxolimab was administered to patients every 2 weeks at six dose levels: 0.01, 0.1, 0.3, 1.5, 3 and 10 mg/kg. Of the approximately 50 patients in dose escalation, about 20 had hepatocellular carcinoma, around 15 had melanoma, 9 had renal cell carcinoma and 9 had head and neck cancer. The dose-escalation cohort was roughly 87% male with a mean age of roughly 62 years, ranging from about 20 to 85. Prior anti-PD-1, anti-PD-L1 or anti-CTLA-4 therapy was permitted, and less than 45% of dose-escalation patients had received checkpoint inhibitors. Partial responses occurred in three dose-escalation patients: two with cutaneous melanoma and one with hepatocellular carcinoma. Peripheral TCRbeta sequencing was intended to test whether TCR sequence diversity was altered and clonal T-cell expansion was caused by ivuxolimab. The paper reports the monotherapy dose-escalation portion (N = 52 patients) of the phase I ivuxolimab trial.

The trial excluded patients who had a history of autoimmune disease or were on systemic immunosuppression. Peripheral blood for TCR sequencing was collected from all dose cohorts at baseline, on cycle 4 day 1, and on cycle 7 day 1. The samples were taken from a phase I, first-in-human, multicenter, open-label dose-escalation trial of ivuxolimab. Adults with locally advanced or metastatic head and neck squamous cell, hepatocellular, melanoma or renal cell carcinoma were enrolled in the trial. Before TCR sequencing, CD4+ T cells and CD8+ T cells were sorted from peripheral blood as separate populations. For sequencing of the TCRbeta CDR3 region, genomic DNA was extracted from the sorted cells. TCRbeta CDR3 regions were sequenced using the immunoSEQ Assay. TCRdb carries this immuneACCESS record with in-frame sequences only. Its versions omit some clonotypes, under half of them owing to an unresolved V gene in the studies checked, with the rest unexplained. The sample table holds about 64,000 clones, of which more than 85% were seen once. Jointly, the top ten make up about 0.4% of the sample.

What the work shows at the level of the full study, not this receptor alone: Low levels of normalized T-cell clonal expansion were also shown by some nonresponding patients. The antigen specificity of the peripheral T cells that underwent clonal expansion was not determined. At doses of 0.1 to 3.0 mg/kg, clonal expansion of both CD4+ and CD8+ T cells in blood was seen between baseline and week 6. In the 0.1-3.0 mg/kg groups, partial responders were among the patients with the lowest normalized peripheral clonal expansion, particularly in CD8+ T cells. After ivuxolimab, CD8+ T cells had more expanded clones than CD4+ T cells on average.

For this clone: What antigen it recognizes has not been identified. No clone much larger than this one lies a single base away; base qualities are absent.

The CDR3 goes from the cysteine to the phenylalanine over 14 residues. Just the 42-base CDR3 DNA is kept, in frame starting at base 1. V loses 4 bases at its end and J loses 7 bases; junction bases beyond the gene matches: 4. The germline V gene gives CDR1 as SGHRS and CDR2 as YFSETQ. The sequencing used CD4+ or CD8+ T cells sorted from blood, collected in a trial of the OX40 agonist ivuxolimab. Here the chain combines TRBV5-1 and TRBJ1-4, with 10 bases in between that match TRBD1. The source is an adult with an advanced solid tumor such as melanoma, head and neck, liver or kidney cancer. The CDR3 sequence is CASSPGTGVEKLFF. The nucleotide sequence is given as TGCGCCAGCAGCCCCGGGACAGGGGTTGAAAAACTGTTTTTT.